This paragraph reports one T cell receptor (beta chain). Clones were sequenced by immunoSEQ multiplex PCR, and TCRdb holds only the in-frame ones, with some missing. The sample includes fewer than 50,000 clones, just under 85% of them seen just once. The data are from a study of blood T cell repertoires in COVID-19. Germline V CDR1 and CDR2: LNHDA, SQIVND (reference sequence). CDR3 size: 12 residues. The V and J ends lost 3 bases and 6 bases respectively, with 9 bases between them. Sequencing used peripheral blood. The chain joins TRBV19 to TRBJ2-7, with D possibly matching TRBD1 (6 bases). The TCR was taken from a man over 45 with active COVID-19. CDR3 nucleotide sequence: TGTGCCAGTAGTATCTCAGGGGTCGAGCAGTACTTC. Its translation is CASSISGVEQYF.